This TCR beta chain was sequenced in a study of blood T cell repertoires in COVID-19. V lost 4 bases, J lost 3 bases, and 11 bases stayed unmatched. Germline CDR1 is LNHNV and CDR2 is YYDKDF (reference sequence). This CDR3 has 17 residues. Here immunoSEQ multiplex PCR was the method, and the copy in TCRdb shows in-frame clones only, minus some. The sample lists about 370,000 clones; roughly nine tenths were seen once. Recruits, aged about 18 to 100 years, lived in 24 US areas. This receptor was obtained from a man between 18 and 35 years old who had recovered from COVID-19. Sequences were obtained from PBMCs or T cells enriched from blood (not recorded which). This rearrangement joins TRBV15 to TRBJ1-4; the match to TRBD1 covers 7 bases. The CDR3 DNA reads TGTGCCACCAGCAAACTCCAGGGGGTAGCAGCTAATGAAAAACTGTTTTTT. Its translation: CATSKLQGVAANEKLFF.